This is a list of T cell receptor beta chains from one sample in a study of T cell repertoires in cytomegalovirus infection. TCRdb used MiXCR to reprocess the reads, holding one entry per CDR3 protein. Of approximately 470,000 distinct CDR3 sequences detected, about 39% appear once; the ten largest clones hold around 44%. These receptors are not linked to any known antigen. The input for sequencing was cultured PBMCs, taken from culture after CMV antigen stimulation. The origin of the receptors is a human donor in good health (CMV status not recorded). Some clones in this sample may be carry-over from other donors' samples. Both conserved end residues are part of each CDR3. The order of the fields is clone size, J gene, V gene, D gene, CDR3 protein, CDR3 DNA. The D gene is left open where the match is weak. Clone size is stated in some rows and not others, as once, few, many or a class when expanded.

>.|TRBJ1-1|TRBV4-3|.
CASSQGTMNTEAFF
TGCGCCAGCAGCCAAGGTACGATGAACACTGAAGCTTTCTTT
>few|TRBJ2-1|TRBV7-2|TRBD1
CASSRRSAGTTGAVYNEQFF
TGTGCCAGCAGCCGCCGCTCGGCAGGAACCACAGGGGCGGTTTACAATGAGCAGTTCTTC
>.|TRBJ1-5|TRBV11-2|.
CASSLAYSNQPQHF
TGTGCCAGCAGCTTAGCATATAGCAATCAGCCCCAGCATTTT
>.|TRBJ1-2|TRBV4-1|.
CASSSPTSGRDRNYGYTF
TGCGCCAGCAGCTCCCCAACTTCGGGCAGAGACCGCAACTATGGCTACACCTTC
>.|TRBJ2-3|TRBV7-8|.
CASSHWGASTSHTQYF
TGTGCCAGCAGCCATTGGGGGGCGTCGACTAGTCATACGCAGTATTTT
>.|TRBJ2-7|TRBV10-3|TRBD2
CAISELAGGTTYEQYF
TGTGCCATCAGTGAACTAGCGGGAGGGACAACATACGAGCAGTACTTC
>many|TRBJ2-1|TRBV7-2|TRBD2
CASSLLAGATYNEQFF
TGTGCCAGCAGCTTACTAGCGGGGGCCACCTACAATGAGCAGTTCTTC
>.|TRBJ2-3|TRBV19|TRBD2
CASATSGSDTQYF
TGTGCCAGTGCCACTAGCGGGAGTGATACGCAGTATTTT
>few|TRBJ2-7|TRBV11-2|TRBD2
CASSLGGLAGELNPYEQYF
TGTGCCAGCAGCTTAGGGGGACTAGCGGGAGAGTTAAACCCCTACGAGCAGTACTTC
>.|TRBJ1-1|TRBV27|TRBD1
CASRTGYGEAFF
TGTGCCAGCAGGACAGGGTACGGTGAAGCTTTCTTT
>.|TRBJ2-1|TRBV6-1|TRBD2
CASTRGAGDRNEQFF
TGTGCCAGCACCCGAGGGGCGGGAGATCGTAATGAGCAGTTCTTC
>many|TRBJ2-3|TRBV7-2|TRBD2
CASSFPSSGRVLSTDTQYF
TGTGCCAGCAGCTTCCCTTCTAGCGGGAGGGTCCTTAGCACAGATACGCAGTATTTT
>.|TRBJ2-1|TRBV11-2|TRBD2
CASSPLAGGINEQFF
TGTGCCAGCAGCCCGCTAGCGGGAGGGATCAATGAGCAGTTCTTC
>few|TRBJ2-1|TRBV6-6|.
CASRVEQGTYNEQFF
TGTGCCAGCAGGGTAGAACAGGGAACCTACAATGAGCAGTTCTTC
>.|TRBJ2-7|TRBV7-2|.
CASSSRGLYEQYF
TGTGCCAGCAGCTCCCGGGGCCTCTACGAGCAGTACTTC
>few|TRBJ1-2|TRBV18|.
CASSPDHNYGYTF
TGTGCCAGCTCACCAGACCACAACTATGGCTACACCTTC
>.|TRBJ2-3|TRBV7-9|.
CASSPRVGYFTDTQYF
TGTGCCAGCAGCCCCCGGGTCGGGTATTTCACAGATACGCAGTATTTT
>.|TRBJ1-2|TRBV6-1|.
CASSVGGYTF
TGTGCCAGCAGTGTAGGTGGCTACACCTTC
>.|TRBJ2-7|TRBV12-3/TRBV12-4|.
CASSFEAGPALYEQYF
TGTGCCAGCAGTTTCGAAGCGGGCCCCGCACTCTACGAGCAGTACTTC
>.|TRBJ1-1|TRBV5-4|.
CASSVPEGSSEAFF
TGTGCCAGCAGCGTCCCCGAGGGGAGCTCTGAAGCTTTCTTT
>few|TRBJ2-1|TRBV27|.
CASSLSRRNEQFF
TGTGCCAGCAGTTTATCTAGGAGGAATGAGCAGTTCTTC
>.|TRBJ2-1|TRBV7-2|.
CASSLGSRSSGQFF
TGTGCCAGCAGCTTAGGTTCCAGGTCGAGTGGGCAGTTCTTC
>many|TRBJ2-2|TRBV7-2|.
CASSLVGVLAGELFF
TGTGCCAGCAGCTTAGTGGGGGTGTTGGCCGGGGAGCTGTTTTTT
>few|TRBJ2-2|TRBV4-3|.
CASSQVHWGPGTGELFF
TGCGCCAGCAGCCAAGTACACTGGGGGCCGGGCACCGGGGAGCTGTTTTTT
>once|TRBJ2-1|TRBV5-5|.
CASSLMIASYNEQFF
TGTGCCAGCAGCTTGATGATAGCCAGCTACAATGAGCAGTTCTTC
>.|TRBJ2-5|TRBV2|TRBD2
CASSDAGEPFGETQYF
TGTGCCAGCAGTGACGCGGGGGAGCCCTTCGGAGAGACCCAGTACTTC
>.|TRBJ1-6|TRBV19|.
CASSSTGSPLHF
TGTGCCAGCAGTTCGACCGGTTCACCCCTCCACTTT
>.|TRBJ1-2|TRBV29-1|TRBD1
CSVEPVLDRADNYGYTF
TGCAGCGTTGAACCGGTACTCGACAGGGCTGATAACTATGGCTACACCTTC
>few|TRBJ2-2|TRBV4-1|TRBD1
CASSQRQGWDTGELFF
TGCGCCAGCAGCCAGAGACAGGGGTGGGACACCGGGGAGCTGTTTTTT
>.|TRBJ1-2|TRBV7-2|.
CASSFYGFYGYTF
TGTGCCAGCAGCTTTTACGGATTCTATGGCTACACCTTC
>.|TRBJ1-5|TRBV11-2|.
CASSAEDQPQHF
TGTGCCAGCAGCGCGGAGGATCAGCCCCAGCATTTT
>many|TRBJ1-6|TRBV3-1|TRBD1
CASSQLGTVNSPLHF
TGTGCCAGCAGCCAGCTAGGGACAGTGAATTCACCCCTCCACTTT
>.|TRBJ2-1|TRBV4-3|TRBD2
CASSQGLARYNEQFF
TGCGCCAGCAGCCAAGGACTAGCGCGTTACAATGAGCAGTTCTTC
>.|TRBJ1-1|TRBV7-4|TRBD1
CASSPDRDTEAFF
TGTGCCAGCAGTCCTGACAGGGACACTGAAGCTTTCTTT
>.|TRBJ1-3|TRBV3-1|.
CASSPSGTGNTIYF
TGTGCCAGCAGCCCTTCAGGGACTGGAAACACCATATATTTT
>few|TRBJ2-4|TRBV12-3/TRBV12-4|.
CASSQNPAPPDIQYF
TGTGCCAGCAGCCAGAACCCGGCCCCTCCGGACATTCAGTACTTC
>few|TRBJ1-5|TRBV27|TRBD1
CASSLSWQGASNQPQHF
TGTGCCAGCAGTTTATCATGGCAGGGGGCTAGCAATCAGCCCCAGCATTTT
>few|TRBJ1-1|TRBV6-6|.
CASSAVGGYTEAFF
TGTGCCAGCAGTGCAGTTGGCGGTTACACTGAAGCTTTCTTT
>.|TRBJ1-4|TRBV4-1|TRBD1
CASSPLGTGDEKLFF
TGCGCCAGCAGCCCTCTCGGGACAGGGGACGAAAAACTGTTTTTT
>few|TRBJ2-5|TRBV6-2/TRBV6-3|TRBD2
CASSTGTSGTAQETQYF
TGTGCCAGCAGTACTGGGACTAGCGGGACCGCCCAAGAGACCCAGTACTTC
>many|TRBJ2-3|TRBV7-8|TRBD2
CASSLLAGASTDTQYF
TGTGCCAGCAGCTTACTAGCGGGGGCTAGCACAGATACGCAGTATTTT
>few|TRBJ2-4|TRBV11-2|.
CASSSHGEAKNIQYF
TGTGCCAGCAGCTCCCACGGGGAAGCCAAAAACATTCAGTACTTC
>few|TRBJ2-3|TRBV4-1|TRBD2
CASSPRWREVSTDTQYF
TGCGCCAGCAGCCCCCGATGGCGGGAGGTTAGCACAGATACGCAGTATTTT
>.|TRBJ1-1|TRBV10-3|.
CAISESGLAFF
TGTGCCATCAGTGAGTCAGGGTTAGCTTTCTTT
>once|TRBJ2-7|TRBV10-3|.
CAISEGKGKAPEQYF
TGTGCCATCAGTGAGGGGAAGGGAAAGGCTCCCGAGCAGTACTTC
>few|TRBJ1-2|TRBV28|.
CASSFQGRSYGYTF
TGTGCCAGCAGTTTTCAGGGGCGATCCTATGGCTACACCTTC
>.|TRBJ2-6|TRBV7-9|.
CAFFWGSGANVLTF
TGTGCCTTCTTCTGGGGCTCTGGGGCCAACGTCCTGACTTTC
>.|TRBJ2-1|TRBV7-9|.
CASSLAERAHNEQFF
TGTGCCAGCAGCTTAGCTGAGCGGGCCCACAATGAGCAGTTCTTC
>few|TRBJ2-1|TRBV28|TRBD1
CASSAYRGSYNEQFF
TGTGCCAGCAGTGCTTACAGGGGCTCCTACAATGAGCAGTTCTTC
>few|TRBJ2-5|TRBV7-8|.
CASSPRAPDETQYF
TGTGCCAGCAGCCCCCGGGCCCCCGACGAGACCCAGTACTTC
>.|TRBJ1-2|TRBV29-1|.
CSVEGAPTSTNYGYTF
TGCAGCGTTGAAGGGGCCCCGACAAGCACAAACTATGGCTACACCTTC
>many|TRBJ2-1|TRBV13|TRBD2
CASSRSGSFDEQFF
TGTGCCAGCAGCCGCAGCGGGAGTTTTGATGAGCAGTTCTTC
>.|TRBJ1-6|TRBV27|.
CASSLFGHDNSPLHF
TGTGCCAGCAGTTTATTCGGACACGATAATTCACCCCTCCACTTT
>.|TRBJ1-2|TRBV6-8|.
CASSRGRGSVYTF
TGTGCCAGCAGTCGCGGACGGGGGTCTGTCTACACCTTC
>.|TRBJ1-1|TRBV5-1|.
CASSLSPGEYTEAFF
TGCGCCAGCAGCTTGAGCCCAGGGGAGTACACTGAAGCTTTCTTT
>.|TRBJ2-3|TRBV6-1|.
CASSLADRGAQMDTQYF
TGTGCCAGCAGTTTGGCCGACCGAGGGGCACAAATGGATACGCAGTATTTT
>few|TRBJ1-1|TRBV10-2|TRBD1
CATARGRNTEAFF
TGCGCCACGGCCAGGGGGAGGAACACTGAAGCTTTCTTT